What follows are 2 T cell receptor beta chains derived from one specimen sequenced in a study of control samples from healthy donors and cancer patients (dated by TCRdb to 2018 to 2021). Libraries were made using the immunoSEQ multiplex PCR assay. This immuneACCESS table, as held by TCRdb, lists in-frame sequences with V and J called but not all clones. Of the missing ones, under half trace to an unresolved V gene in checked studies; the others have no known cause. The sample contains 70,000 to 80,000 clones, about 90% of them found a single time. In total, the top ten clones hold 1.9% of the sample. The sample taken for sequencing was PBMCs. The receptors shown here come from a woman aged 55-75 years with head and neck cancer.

The CDR3 DNA sequence: TGTGCCAGCAGCCAACTAGCGGGAGGCTTCTACGAGCAGTACTTC. This codes for CASSQLAGGFYEQYF. The J gene is TRBJ2-7, the V gene TRBV7-2, with 12 bases matching TRBD2. V lost 5 bases and J lost 3; bases outside the gene matches: 5. This CDR3 comprises 15 residues. Looked up from germline, CDR1 is SGHTA and CDR2 is FQGNSA.

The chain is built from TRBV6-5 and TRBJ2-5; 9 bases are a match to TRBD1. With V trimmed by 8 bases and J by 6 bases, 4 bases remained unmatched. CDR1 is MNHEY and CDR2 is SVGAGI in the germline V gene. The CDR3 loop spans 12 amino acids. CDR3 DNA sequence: TGTGCCAGCGGACAGGGGACGCAGACCCAGTACTTC. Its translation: CASGQGTQTQYF.